This record looks at one T cell receptor beta chain sequence and its context. The antigen is undetermined. The data were produced by immunoSEQ multiplex PCR, yet TCRdb's version contains in-frame clones alone and is incomplete. The table includes around 2.1 million clones, roughly 91% detected once. The data were obtained in a study of shared clonotypes between healthy human individuals. V lost 5 bases and J lost 4, with 18 bases in between. CDR3 size: 16 residues. Germline V lookup: CDR1 SGHAT, CDR2 FQNNGV. The study's findings and limits: At large depth, rarefaction still showed sorted-subset sequencing to be incomplete. It was the non-shared clonotypes that had lower generation probabilities than clonotypes shared by all four donors.

Naive-designated CD8 cells lacked CD45RO, were positively enriched for CCR7, and omitted terminally differentiated effector memory CD45RA+ cells. This receptor was taken from a man in his late teens or twenties in good health. Some clones in this sample may be carry-over from other donors' samples. V and J are TRBV11-2 and TRBJ2-1, with D maybe TRBD2 (6 bases). Specimen: naive CD8+ T cells from PBMCs. CDR3 amino acids: CASSRSRGALYNEQFF. The CDR3 bases are TGTGCCAGCAGCCGTTCCCGCGGGGCCTTATACAATGAGCAGTTCTTC.